One and the same sample provided the 4 T cell receptor beta chains below, sequenced in a study of siplizumab effects on memory and regulatory T cells. TCRdb's copy holds only in-frame clones and misses some; the assay was immunoSEQ multiplex PCR. The sample includes approximately 100,000 clones, about 94% seen only once; the top ten take over 0.15%. Sequenced sample: non-Treg CD4+ T cells sorted from blood. The receptors shown here come from a human donor in good health.

The rearrangement links TRBV5-1 to TRBJ2-2; D is unresolved. Trimming stripped 0 bases from V and 0 bases from J, with 6 bases between. This CDR3 spans 15 amino acids. Germline V gives CDR1 SGHRS, CDR2 YFSETQ. This chain's CDR3 is CASSLEGSNTGELFF. The CDR3 coding sequence is TGCGCCAGCAGCTTGGAGGGTTCGAACACCGGGGAGCTGTTTTTT.

J is TRBJ2-7 and V is TRBV13; D could derive from TRBD1 or TRBD2 (5 bases each). There are 17 residues in the CDR3. CDR1 and CDR2 (germline): PRHDT, FYEKMQ (reference sequence). The ends were cut back, 0 bases at V and 7 bases at J, with 22 bases in the middle. The CDR3 loop is CASSLGRANGLGEEQYF. CDR3 DNA: TGTGCCAGCAGCTTAGGCCGGGCGAACGGCCTGGGGGAAGAGCAGTACTTC. The variable domain in full, with the rest retrieved from reference TRBV13 and TRBJ2-7, is AAGVIQSPRHLIKEKRETATLKCYPIPRHDTVYWYQQGPGQDPQFLISFYEKMQSDKGSIPDRFSAQQFSDYHSELNMSSLELGDSALYFCASSLGRANGLGEEQYFGPGTRLTVT.

A single count supports this clone. V usage is TRBV6-5 and J usage is TRBJ1-2; D perhaps matches TRBD1 (5 bases). Trimming cost V 0 bases and J 5 bases, with 7 bases left between them. This CDR3 is 13 amino acids long. Germline lookup yields CDR1 MNHEY and CDR2 SVGAGI. CDR3 coding DNA: TGTGCCAGCAGTTACTCGGGGACGTATGGCTACACCTTC. This translates into CASSYSGTYGYTF.

The count of this clone is one. The chain couples TRBV2 to TRBJ1-2; D call uncertain. Trimming shortened V by 4 bases and J by 6 bases, and 18 bases separated the two germline ends. Germline V CDR1 and CDR2: SNHLY, FYNNEI. This CDR3 region has 15 residues. DNA of the CDR3: TGTGCCAGCAGTGCCTCTCAGCCCCGGTCGCATGGCTACACCTTC. This encodes CASSASQPRSHGYTF.